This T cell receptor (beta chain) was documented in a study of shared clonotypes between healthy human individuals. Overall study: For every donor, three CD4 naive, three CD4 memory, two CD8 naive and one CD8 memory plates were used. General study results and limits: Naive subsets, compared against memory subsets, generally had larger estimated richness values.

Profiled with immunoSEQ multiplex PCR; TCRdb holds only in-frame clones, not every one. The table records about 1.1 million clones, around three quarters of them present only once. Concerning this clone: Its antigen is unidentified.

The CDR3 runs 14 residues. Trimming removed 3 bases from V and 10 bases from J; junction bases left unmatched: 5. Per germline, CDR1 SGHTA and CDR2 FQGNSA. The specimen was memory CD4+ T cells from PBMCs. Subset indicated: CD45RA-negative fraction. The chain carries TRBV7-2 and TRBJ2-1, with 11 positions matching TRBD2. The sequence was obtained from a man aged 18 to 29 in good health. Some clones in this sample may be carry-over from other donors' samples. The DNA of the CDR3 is TGTGCCAGCAGCTTGATGGCTAGCGGGAGGGAGCAGTTCTTC. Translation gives CASSLMASGREQFF.